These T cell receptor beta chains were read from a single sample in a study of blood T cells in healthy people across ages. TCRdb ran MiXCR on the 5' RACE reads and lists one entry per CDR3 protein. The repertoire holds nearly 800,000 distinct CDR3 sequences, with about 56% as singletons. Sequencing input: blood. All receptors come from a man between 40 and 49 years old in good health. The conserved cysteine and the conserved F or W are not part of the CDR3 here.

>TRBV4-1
ASSQEQGVSYEQY
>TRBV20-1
SARRPGPIYEQY
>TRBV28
ASTVQGITDTQY
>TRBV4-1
ASSQTTSGNEQF
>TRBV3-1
ASSSGRSGGEQY
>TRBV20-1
SAEAGTGTSYEQY
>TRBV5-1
ASSGGHLARNEQY
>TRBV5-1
ASRWGGGRSTDTQY
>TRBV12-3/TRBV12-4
ASTQNSGQGNEQF
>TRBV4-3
ASSPGQGAGVNEQF
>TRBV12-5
ASAQGGVWDGYT
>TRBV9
ASSVGGSGGETQY
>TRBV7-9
ASSPRGFGVGQPQH
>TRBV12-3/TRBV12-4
ASSPPGALQETQY
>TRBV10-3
AISVAISYEQY
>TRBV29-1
SVTVATQY
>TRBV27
ASSLKGGLEAF
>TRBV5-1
ASSLQPGQGGDTQY
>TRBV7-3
ASSGPDGSYNEQF
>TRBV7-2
ASQGLLNTEAF
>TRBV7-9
ASSLRQGDGYT
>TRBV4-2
ASSPGAVVAGGLGEQF
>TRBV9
ASSVDTTGNLKDTQY
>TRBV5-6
ASSRGVSPIGYT
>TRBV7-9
ASSSRTVTYNEQF
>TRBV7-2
ASSLAGKTYEQY